This TCR beta chain was sequenced during a study of T cell responses to AZD1222 COVID-19 vaccine. Produced via immunoSEQ multiplex PCR; TCRdb's table is partial and in-frame only. The sample records 55,000 to 75,000 clones, less than 85% being singletons. Study-wide findings and caveats: Repertoires were obtained only post-peak T cell response.

As regards this clone: The antigen remains unidentified.

V lost 6 bases, J lost 0 bases, and 13 bases stayed unmatched. Per germline, CDR1 MDHEN and CDR2 SYDVKM. The CDR3 is 18 residues long. The source material was peripheral blood, sampled on day 0 of AZD1222 vaccination. The V call is TRBV28, the J call TRBJ2-7, with 11 positions matching TRBD2. The clonotype originates from an adult in good health. The CDR3 DNA reads as TGTGCCAGCAGCGCTGTACCCATACTAGCGGGGGCCTCCTACGAGCAGTACTTC. Translating it yields CASSAVPILAGASYEQYF.